The 2 T cell receptor beta chains reported below all come from one sample, sequenced in a study of follicular helper T cells after annual influenza vaccination (dated by TCRdb to about 2017). The time point tag for this specimen amounts to: 2014-2015 season, 7 days after vaccination. Library preparation used the immunoSEQ multiplex PCR assay. Drawn from immuneACCESS, this table holds only the in-frame rearrangements with V and J called that TCRdb kept. Clones are partly lost; checked studies trace under half to an unresolved V gene and leave the rest unexplained. The sample table lists about 15,000 clones, roughly 84% of them with a count of one. Jointly, the top ten make up under 1.5% of the sample. The sample in question was CXCR5+ CD38- circulating T follicular helper cells from blood, obtained 7 days after influenza vaccination. This specimen's cell subset or site label, per the study, means: circulating Tfh, non-naive CD4+CXCR5+PD-1+ (ICOS+CD38+ or ICOS-CD38-). These receptors were taken from an adult who received the influenza vaccine.

The CDR3 coding sequence is TGTGCCAGTAGTATGTCCGAAGAGGCTTCACCCCTCCACTTT. This gives the protein CASSMSEEASPLHF. The chain couples TRBV19 to TRBJ1-6; D uncertain. Germline CDR1 reads LNHDA; CDR2 reads SQIVND (reference sequence). Deletions cut 3 bases from V and 9 bases from J, with 12 bases between. The CDR3 consists of 14 residues.

V gene TRBV30 combines with J gene TRBJ2-5; D is unresolved. The length of the CDR3 is 12 residues. V was shortened by 0 bases and J by 4 bases, with 6 bases between the two germline ends. CDR1 and CDR2 from the germline V gene are GTSNPN and SVGIG (reference sequence). The CDR3, as DNA: TGTGCCTGGAGTGTAGTTAGAGAGACCCAGTACTTC. Protein sequence: CAWSVVRETQYF.